Listed below are T cell receptor beta chains from one sample, sequenced in a study of T cell changes during pregnancy in multiple sclerosis. The table came from immunoSEQ multiplex PCR; TCRdb's copy has only in-frame clones and leaves some out. Of just under 65,000 clones in the sample, around 91% were seen once. The sequencing here drew on peripheral blood, taken in the third trimester of pregnancy. The receptors were gathered from a female donor in good health, enrolled as a control in a pregnancy study. Both conserved end residues are part of each CDR3. D genes are given only for firm matches. Clone size is given for some rows only: seen once, a few or many times, or a class if the clone is expanded.

j_call	clone_size	v_call	d_call	cdr3_nt	cdr3_aa
TRBJ2-1	NA	TRBV21-1	NA	TGTGCCAGCAGCAAAGCCCCGAGCGGGGACCCTTACTCCTACAATGAGCAGTTCTTC	CASSKAPSGDPYSYNEQFF
TRBJ2-7	NA	TRBV6-6	TRBD1	TGTGCCAGCAGCCAAACGGCTCACAGGGGGGAGCAGTACTTC	CASSQTAHRGEQYF
TRBJ2-3	NA	TRBV19	TRBD2	TGTGCCAGTAGTATCCTAGCGGGAGCGGGAGATACGCAGTATTTT	CASSILAGAGDTQYF
TRBJ1-4	NA	TRBV4-1	TRBD1	TGCGCCAGCAGCCAACCCGCTTCGACAGGGATAAAAAATGAAAAACTGTTTTTT	CASSQPASTGIKNEKLFF
TRBJ1-1	NA	TRBV6-6	NA	TGTGCCAGCAGTCTACAGCCGCCCGGGAACACTGAAGCTTTCTTT	CASSLQPPGNTEAFF
TRBJ1-1	NA	TRBV18	NA	TGTGCCAGCTCACCGAGACAGTCGAACACTGAAGCTTTCTTT	CASSPRQSNTEAFF
TRBJ1-5	few	TRBV5-8	TRBD1	TGTGCCAGCAGCAGAAAGGCAGGGGGTAACTATCAGCCCCAGCATTTT	CASSRKAGGNYQPQHF
TRBJ2-5	NA	TRBV7-3	TRBD2	TGTGCCAGCAGCTTTAAGAGCGGGGGGACTCAAGAGACCCAGTACTTC	CASSFKSGGTQETQYF
TRBJ1-1	NA	TRBV15	NA	TGTGCCACCAGCAGAGTTTTCATGAACACTGAAGCTTTCTTT	CATSRVFMNTEAFF
TRBJ2-5	NA	TRBV2	TRBD1	TGTGCCAGCAGTGGGGACAGGGGACAAGAGACCCAGTACTTC	CASSGDRGQETQYF
TRBJ1-5	NA	TRBV5-6	NA	TGTGCCAGCAGCCCGGGGGGTGGACAGCCCCAGCATTTT	CASSPGGGQPQHF
TRBJ2-7	NA	TRBV5-1	NA	TGCGCCAGCAGCTTGGGGGGCAGGGAACAGTTGTACGAGCAGTACTTC	CASSLGGREQLYEQYF
TRBJ2-5	NA	TRBV28	NA	TGTGCCAGCAGTGAGCAGGGCGGTCAAGAGACCCAGTACTTC	CASSEQGGQETQYF
TRBJ2-1	NA	TRBV5-1	TRBD2	TGCGCCAGCAGCCCGGGGACTAGCGGGGTGGATGAGCAGTTCTTC	CASSPGTSGVDEQFF
TRBJ2-1	NA	TRBV28	TRBD2	TGTGCCAGCAGTTTACTAGCGGAGGACAATGAGCAGTTCTTC	CASSLLAEDNEQFF
TRBJ1-2	once	TRBV2	NA	TGTGCCAGCAGCGGAGCTTCCCGGGACACCCAATACTATGGCTACACCTTC	CASSGASRDTQYYGYTF
TRBJ2-1	NA	TRBV4-1	NA	TGCGCCAGCAGCCAAGATTCCTTCTACAATGAGCAGTTCTTC	CASSQDSFYNEQFF
TRBJ2-2	NA	TRBV27	NA	TGTGCCAGCAGTTTGGCGGGTTTGAACACCGGGGAGCTGTTTTTT	CASSLAGLNTGELFF
TRBJ2-1	NA	TRBV6-6	NA	TGTGCCAGCAGTTTTCAAGCAGGAACGAATGAGCAGTTCTTC	CASSFQAGTNEQFF
TRBJ1-2	NA	TRBV20-1	NA	TGCAGTTCTGACTGGGCGGGTGGCTACACCTTC	CSSDWAGGYTF
TRBJ1-2	NA	TRBV28	TRBD1	TGTGCCACCCTTGGGACCGGGACAGGGGGCGACTATGGCTACACCTTC	CATLGTGTGGDYGYTF
TRBJ1-1	NA	TRBV6-5	NA	TGTGCCAGCAGTTACTCCCAGGCGCAAGCGGGCCCTGAAGCTTTCTTT	CASSYSQAQAGPEAFF
TRBJ2-5	once	TRBV6-1	TRBD1	TGTGCCTCTCACGGGACAGGGGAATCGGAGACCCAGTACTTC	CASHGTGESETQYF
TRBJ1-1	NA	TRBV27	TRBD1	TGTGCCAGCAGTCGTCCCGGGACAGGGGTGGGCACTGAAGCTTTCTTT	CASSRPGTGVGTEAFF
TRBJ2-7	NA	TRBV5-1	NA	TGCGCCAGCAGCTTGGTGACAGCTAGCGAGCAGTACTTC	CASSLVTASEQYF
TRBJ1-4	NA	TRBV5-6	TRBD1	TGTGCCAGCAGCTCCGCACAGGGGGCATGGCAGGAAAAACTGTTTTTT	CASSSAQGAWQEKLFF
TRBJ1-2	NA	TRBV19	TRBD1	TGTGCCAGTAGCGCCCGAACAGGGGACAACTATGGCTACACCTTC	CASSARTGDNYGYTF
TRBJ1-5	NA	TRBV9	TRBD1	TGTGCCAGCAGCGTAGGGACAGGGGATGGCAATCAGCCCCAGCATTTT	CASSVGTGDGNQPQHF
TRBJ1-6	NA	TRBV21-1	NA	TGTGCCAGCAGCCCCCCGGCGGGGAGGGGGGATCGAATCCCATCACCCCTCCACTTT	CASSPPAGRGDRIPSPLHF
TRBJ2-7	NA	TRBV11-2	TRBD1	TGTGCCAGCAGCTCGGGACAGGGTAGGGGAGAGCAGTACTTC	CASSSGQGRGEQYF
TRBJ2-1	NA	TRBV10-3	NA	TGTGCCATCAAATCGTACGGCAATGAGCAGTTCTTC	CAIKSYGNEQFF
TRBJ2-7	NA	TRBV5-8	TRBD1	TGTGCCAGCAGCTTTGGACAGGCCATCTCCTACGAGCAGTACTTC	CASSFGQAISYEQYF
TRBJ1-3	NA	TRBV6-5	NA	TGTGCCAGCAGTGGGACTTTCTCTGGAAACACCATATATTTT	CASSGTFSGNTIYF
TRBJ2-1	NA	TRBV5-1	TRBD2	TGCGCCAGCAGCTCGTCCGGGACTAGCGGCAGGAATGAGCAGTTCTTC	CASSSSGTSGRNEQFF
TRBJ2-3	NA	TRBV5-4	NA	TGTGCCAGCAGCTCGGACTTACTGCAGGATACGCAGTATTTT	CASSSDLLQDTQYF
TRBJ1-1	NA	TRBV30	NA	TGTGCCTGGTGGACAGTTCGGGACACTGAAGCTTTCTTT	CAWWTVRDTEAFF
TRBJ1-1	NA	TRBV19	TRBD1	TGTGCCAGTAGTACAACCCGGGACAGAGTCATGAACACTGAAGCTTTCTTT	CASSTTRDRVMNTEAFF
TRBJ2-3	NA	TRBV28	NA	TGTGCCAGCAGTTTGTCGACAGATACGCAGTATTTT	CASSLSTDTQYF
TRBJ1-3	NA	TRBV10-2	NA	TGCGCCACCAACGATGGAGCAATGTTGCCGGACACCATATATTTT	CATNDGAMLPDTIYF
TRBJ1-5	NA	TRBV28	NA	TGTGCCAGCACCCCGGAGGGGTCGCGCAATCAGCCCCAGCATTTT	CASTPEGSRNQPQHF
TRBJ2-7	once	TRBV7-3	NA	TGTGCCAGCAGCCCCTCCGGTCAACCCTACGAGCAGTACTTC	CASSPSGQPYEQYF
TRBJ2-1	NA	TRBV2	TRBD1	TGTGCCAGTACAGGGGTCCATGAGCAGTTCTTC	CASTGVHEQFF
TRBJ1-1	NA	TRBV5-1	NA	TGCGCCAGCAGCCCAAACGCGGACATCCCCCTGGGGACTGAGGCTTTCTTT	CASSPNADIPLGTEAFF
TRBJ2-1	NA	TRBV30	NA	TGTGCCTGGAGTGACGGGTCCAGCTCCTACAATGAGCAGTTCTTC	CAWSDGSSSYNEQFF
TRBJ1-5	NA	TRBV19	NA	TGTGCCAGAGCCACAGAATATAGCAATCAGCCCCAGCATTTT	CARATEYSNQPQHF
TRBJ2-1	NA	TRBV5-6	TRBD2	TGTGCCACCTCTAGCGGGAGACTCATTGTAAATGAGCAGTTCTTC	CATSSGRLIVNEQFF
TRBJ2-3	NA	TRBV29-1	TRBD2	TGCAGCGCGCGTCCCGGGACTAGCGGGAGAGATACGCAGTATTTT	CSARPGTSGRDTQYF
TRBJ1-1	NA	TRBV7-8	NA	TGTGCCAGCTTAAAATTCACAGGGAACACTGAAGCTTTCTTT	CASLKFTGNTEAFF